One and the same sample provided the 4 T cell receptor beta chains below, sequenced in a study of OX40 agonist ivuxolimab in advanced cancers. TCRdb's copy holds only in-frame clones and misses some; the assay was immunoSEQ multiplex PCR. The repertoire has over 80,000 clones, about 85% of them found once; the top ten carry 0.82%. Sequencing used CD4+ or CD8+ T cells sorted from blood, obtained in a trial of the OX40 agonist ivuxolimab. The receptors were sampled from an adult with an advanced solid tumor such as melanoma, head and neck, liver or kidney cancer.

This clone was seen only once. The chain employs TRBV7-2 and TRBJ2-1, with 9 bases identical to TRBD2. The CDR3 is 16 amino acids. The germline gives CDR1 SGHTA, CDR2 FQGNSA. J was trimmed by 10 bases and V by 4 bases; bases with no gene match: 14. The chain's CDR3 is CASSSEAGGGLSEQFF. The CDR3 DNA reads TGTGCCAGCAGCTCAGAAGCGGGGGGCGGTCTTAGCGAGCAGTTCTTC.

This chain uses TRBV7-9 with TRBJ2-7; 7 bases map to TRBD2. Losses at the gene ends were 2 bases for V and 0 bases for J; bases not matched to a gene: 10. Germline CDR1 reads SEHNR; CDR2 reads FQNEAQ (reference sequence). The CDR3 is 17 residues long. The chain's CDR3 is CASSLSLAGLSSYEQYF. As DNA, the CDR3 is TGTGCCAGCAGCTTAAGTTTAGCGGGCTTGAGCTCCTACGAGCAGTACTTC.

This clone showed up just once. The chain uses TRBV2 and TRBJ2-2; D gene ambiguous. The CDR3 has 14 amino acids. Trimming pared 6 bases from V and 4 bases from J, leaving 12 bases between. From germline, CDR1 is SNHLY and CDR2 FYNNEI. The CDR3 region has the DNA TGTGCCAGCAGGGCGCTGGTGGTCACCGGGGAGCTGTTTTTT. Translated, it gives CASRALVVTGELFF.

This clone has a single count. The chain recombines TRBV6-5 with TRBJ1-1, with TRBD1 matching 10 bases. J was trimmed by 5 bases and V by 4 bases; bases with no gene match: 4. The CDR3 extends over 14 amino acids. In germline, CDR1 is MNHEY, CDR2 SVGAGI. CDR3 nucleotide sequence: TGTGCCAGCAGTTCGGGACAGGGGAGGACTGAAGCTTTCTTT. This translates into CASSSGQGRTEAFF.